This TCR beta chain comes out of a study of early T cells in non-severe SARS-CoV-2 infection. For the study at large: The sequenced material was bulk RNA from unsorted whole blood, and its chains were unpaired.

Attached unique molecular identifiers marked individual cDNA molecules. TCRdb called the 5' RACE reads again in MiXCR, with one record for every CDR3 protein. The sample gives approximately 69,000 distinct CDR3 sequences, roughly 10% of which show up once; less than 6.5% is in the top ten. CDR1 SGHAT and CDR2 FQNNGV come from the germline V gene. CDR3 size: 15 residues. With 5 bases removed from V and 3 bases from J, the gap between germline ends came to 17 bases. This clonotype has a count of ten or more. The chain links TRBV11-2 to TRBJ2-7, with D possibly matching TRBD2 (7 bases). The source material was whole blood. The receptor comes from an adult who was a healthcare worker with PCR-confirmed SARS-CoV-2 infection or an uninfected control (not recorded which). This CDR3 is CASSRTAGAHYEQYF. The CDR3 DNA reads TGTGCCAGCAGCCGGACGGCGGGGGCTCACTACGAGCAGTACTTC.